Listed here are 26 T cell receptor beta chains from one sample, sequenced in a study of molecular identifiers for immune sequencing clone quantification (dated by TCRdb to 2017 to 2018). Receptors were amplified or captured by PCR. Instrument on record: NextSeq 500. TCRdb trimmed public reads at Q25 via fastp, called clones via MiXCR and kept in-frame beta chains. A single entry per CDR3 protein holds the most common genes and DNA from its merged rows. In this sample the table shows 490,000 or so distinct CDR3 sequences, around 25% of which occur a single time. The top ten constitute roughly 0.77% of the sample. The specimen was naive CD8+ T cells from blood, with Jurkat cell RNA spiked in. The sample's cell subset or site label, decoded: FACS-sorted CD8+CD4-CCR7+CD45RA+ naive T cells. The receptors here all came from a human donor in good health. Some libraries in this study had Jurkat cell RNA spiked in.

This clonotype came up many times. V gene TRBV4-1 combines with J gene TRBJ2-1, with a possible D match to TRBD2 (5 bases). This CDR3 is built from 15 residues. Germline assignment: CDR1 MGHRA and CDR2 YSYEKL. Trimming cost V 4 bases and J 3 bases, with 13 bases left between them. CDR3 coding DNA: TGCGCCAGCAGCCCGGGGTCTCAACACTACAATGAGCAGTTCTTC. Translated, it gives CASSPGSQHYNEQFF.

V and J are TRBV2 and TRBJ2-7, with 9 bases lining up with TRBD2. From germline, CDR1 is SNHLY and CDR2 FYNNEI. V was clipped by 4 bases and J by 3 bases; unmatched bases: 4. The CDR3 consists of 14 residues. The CDR3 sequence is CASSGGSGGYEQYF. CDR3 sequence (DNA): TGTGCCAGCAGTGGAGGTAGCGGGGGCTACGAGCAGTACTTC.

The V call is TRBV4-3, the J call TRBJ1-4, with 9 bases fitting TRBD1. This CDR3 region has 18 residues. V shed 3 bases, J shed 6 bases, and the junction held 14 bases outside the gene matches. The germline CDR1 and CDR2 sequences are LGHNA and YSLEER. The CDR3 here is CASSQHNRGRTLDEKLFF. DNA of the CDR3: TGCGCCAGCAGCCAGCATAACAGGGGGCGGACACTAGATGAAAAACTGTTTTTT.

This clonotype was counted many times. The chain uses TRBV29-1 and TRBJ1-1, with unresolved D. CDR1 and CDR2 (germline): SQVTM, ANQGSEA. V was trimmed by 4 bases and J by 8 bases, leaving 11 bases between them. The length of the CDR3 is 11 residues. The CDR3 DNA sequence: TGCAGCGTTGTACGGGCCCCAGAAGCTTTCTTT. Protein sequence: CSVVRAPEAFF. Complete variable domain (other parts from reference TRBV29-1 and TRBJ1-1): SAVISQKPSRDICQRGTSLTIQCQVDSQVTMMFWYRQQPGQSLTLIATANQGSEATYESGFVIDKFPISRPNLTFSTLTVSNMSPEDSSIYLCSVVRAPEAFFGQGTRLTVV.

As to this clonotype: This may be a read error, as it is one base from a much larger clone. The chain combines TRBV12-3 or TRBV12-4 with TRBJ2-5; 8 bases agree with TRBD2. J was trimmed by 5 bases and V by 8 bases; bases with no gene match: 13. The CDR3 is made up of 15 amino acids. This CDR3 is CASAPSAGVEETQYF. CDR3 nucleotide sequence: TGTGCCAGCGCCCCCTCAGCGGGAGTTGAGGAGACCCAGTACTTC.

With regard to this clonotype: With a much larger clone just one base away, this may be a read error. The chain recombines TRBV28 with TRBJ1-5, with D hard to call. The CDR3 is 15 amino acids. With 2 bases removed from V and 4 bases from J, the gap between germline ends came to 12 bases. Germline CDR1 and CDR2: MDHEN and SYDVKM. This CDR3 is CASSLKGFKNQPQHF. In nucleotides, the CDR3 is TGTGCCAGCAGTTTAAAAGGGTTTAAGAATCAGCCCCAGCATTTT.

The rearrangement links TRBV7-8 to TRBJ2-7; 7 bases line up with TRBD1. V lost 5 bases, J lost 3 bases, and 13 bases stayed unmatched. Germline CDR1 is SGHVS and CDR2 is FQNEAQ. The CDR3 covers 16 residues. The chain's CDR3 is CASSPTQTGRSYEQYF. Here the CDR3 DNA reads TGTGCCAGCAGCCCGACTCAGACAGGGCGAAGCTACGAGCAGTACTTC.

This clonotype was picked up many times. This chain uses TRBV6-2 or TRBV6-3 with TRBJ1-1, with D hard to call. CDR3 size: 13 residues. Trimming took off 6 bases at V and 8 bases at J, with 16 bases between the two ends. The germline CDR1 and CDR2 sequences are MNHEY and SVGEGT. The CDR3 protein is CASRTIEVGEAFF. CDR3 DNA: TGTGCCAGCAGGACAATTGAGGTCGGGGAAGCTTTCTTT.

Notes on this clonotype: A much larger clone lies one base from this, so it may be a read error. V is TRBV7-2 and J is TRBJ2-7; the match to TRBD2 covers 12 bases. Germline-derived CDR1 and CDR2 are SGHTA and FQGNSA. CDR3 size: 14 residues. CDR3 amino acids: CASSSSGGAYERYF. The CDR3 DNA reads as TGTGCCAGCAGCTCTAGCGGGGGGGCGTACGAGCGGTACTTC.

This clonotype was detected only a few times. V gene TRBV6-5 combines with J gene TRBJ2-5; a weak D match, TRBD2 (6 bases). This CDR3 has 13 amino acids. V lost 7 bases and J lost 5, with 14 bases in between. Germline CDR1 MNHEY, CDR2 SVGAGI. The DNA of the CDR3 is TGTGCCAGCACCGAAGCGGAGGGGGAGACCCAGTACTTC. This codes for CASTEAEGETQYF.

This clonotype was found a few times. The chain is built from TRBV28 and TRBJ1-1; a possible D gene is TRBD1 (6 bases). Germline V lookup: CDR1 MDHEN, CDR2 SYDVKM. Deletions cut 7 bases from V and 7 bases from J, with 16 bases between. This CDR3 has 13 amino acids. The CDR3 DNA is TGTGCCAGCACCCACAGGGTTTGGGGTGAAGCTTTCTTT. Translation gives CASTHRVWGEAFF.

Concerning this clonotype: Given a much more abundant clone one base away, this may be a read error. V usage is TRBV7-9 and J usage is TRBJ2-4, with TRBD1 as a possible D gene (6 bases). CDR3 length: 16 amino acids. Germline assignment: CDR1 SEHNR and CDR2 FQNEAQ (reference sequence). The CDR3 loop reads CASSLSTGLAKTIQYF. The CDR3 DNA is TGTGCCAGCAGCTTGTCTACAGGGTTAGCCAAAACCATTCAGTACTTC. Supplemented by reference TRBV7-9 and TRBJ2-4, the full variable domain reads DTGVSQNPRHKITKRGQNVTFRCDPISEHNRLYWYRQTLGQGPEFLTYFQNEAQLEKSRLLSDRFSAERPKGSFSTLEIQRTEQGDSAMYLCASSLSTGLAKTIQYFGAGTRLSVL.

This clonotype has a handful of counts. The rearrangement links TRBV28 to TRBJ2-7; 9 bases are a match to TRBD1. Trimming at V came to 4 bases and at J to 2 bases, leaving 21 bases not matched to a gene. Germline CDR1 and CDR2: MDHEN and SYDVKM. This CDR3 region has 20 residues. The CDR3 nucleotides read TGTGCCAGCAGTTCCCCTACCGGGACAGGGACTCGAGACCCAACCTACGAGCAGTACTTC. Encoded protein: CASSSPTGTGTRDPTYEQYF.

There are many counts of this clonotype. It is unclear where the CDR3 begins or ends on the DNA, so no DNA is shown, and the CDR3 is as TCRdb lists it. The chain employs TRBV4-1 and TRBJ2-5; the table's D call, TRBD2, was not checked against the DNA. Germline CDR1 is MGHRA and CDR2 is YSYEKL. The CDR3 is 16 amino acids in total, end residues counted. CDR3 sequence reads: CASSQVFGEGQETQYF.

The sample holds a few counts of this clonotype. The junction shows a germline mismatch at one end, possibly a read error. This chain connects TRBV7-9 to TRBJ1-4, with 8 nucleotides matching TRBD1. Germline V gene sequence: CDR1 SEHNR, CDR2 FQNEAQ (reference sequence). CDR3 length: 15 residues. DNA of the CDR3: TGTGCCAGCAGCTTAACAGACAGGGGTAATGAAAAGCTGTTTTTT. Translation gives CASSLTDRGNEKLFF.

This clonotype was counted many times. This rearrangement joins TRBV18 to TRBJ2-7; D remains unclear. This CDR3 spans 13 amino acids. The V end lost 8 bases, the J end lost 1 base, and 12 bases lay between the germline ends. Germline V lookup: CDR1 KGHSH, CDR2 LQKENI. The CDR3 DNA reads as TGTGCCAGCAGCCCACCAGGATCCTACGAGCAGTACTTC. Protein sequence: CASSPPGSYEQYF.

With regard to this clonotype: At one boundary the junction diverges from the germline segment, which might be a read error. This rearrangement joins TRBV7-9 to TRBJ2-7; D gene uncertain. The CDR3 runs 13 residues. Germline-derived CDR1 and CDR2 are SEHNR and FQNEAQ (reference sequence). The CDR3 loop reads CASSQAGSYELYF. Written as DNA, the CDR3 is TGTGCCAGCAGCCAAGCAGGCAGCTACGAGCTGTACTTC.

This clonotype occurred a few times. The J gene is TRBJ2-7, the V gene TRBV5-4, with 10 positions matching TRBD1. With V trimmed by 2 bases and J by 4 bases, 6 bases remained unmatched. The length of the CDR3 is 15 residues. Germline assignment: CDR1 SGHNT and CDR2 YYREEE (reference sequence). DNA for the CDR3: TGTGCCAGCAGCTTTTTCGGACAGGGGGTTTACGAGCAGTACTTC. It encodes CASSFFGQGVYEQYF.

On this clonotype: A read error may be the cause here, since a much bigger clone is one base away. This sequence joins TRBV12-3 or TRBV12-4 and TRBJ1-1; perhaps TRBD1 as D (5 bases). Trimming left V 3 bases short and J 6 bases short, with 14 bases between. CDR3 size: 14 residues. The CDR3 DNA reads as TGTGCCAGCAGTTTCCTCCCGGGGGGACCTGAAGCTTTCTTT. The encoded protein is CASSFLPGGPEAFF.

This chain joins TRBV28 and TRBJ2-2, with 10 bases matching TRBD2. The length of the CDR3 is 17 residues. Germline CDR1 MDHEN, CDR2 SYDVKM. The J segment lost 3 bases and the V segment lost 2 bases, leaving 6 bases of the junction unmatched. This chain's CDR3 is CASSLGGTSAYTGELFF. CDR3 DNA: TGTGCCAGCAGTTTAGGGGGGACTAGCGCCTACACCGGGGAGCTGTTTTTT. Looking up the rest from reference TRBV28 and TRBJ2-2 gives the full variable domain: DVKVTQSSRYLVKRTGEKVFLECVQDMDHENMFWYRQDPGLGLRLIYFSYDVKMKEKGDIPEGYSVSREKKERFSLILESASTNQTSMYLCASSLGGTSAYTGELFFGEGSRLTVL.

This chain links TRBV7-9 with TRBJ2-5, with D possibly TRBD1 on 6 matching bases. The ends were cut back, 1 base at V and 2 bases at J, with 8 bases in the middle. The CDR3 length is 14 residues. Germline lookup yields CDR1 SEHNR and CDR2 FQNEAQ (reference sequence). CDR3 sequence (DNA): TGTGCCAGCAGCTTAGAACAGGGTCAAGAGACCCAGTACTTC. It yields the protein CASSLEQGQETQYF.

On this clonotype itself: It may be a read error: a sequence one base away is much more abundant. The V and J genes are TRBV29-1 and TRBJ2-3; TRBD1 or TRBD2 may be the D gene (6 bases each). The germline CDR1 and CDR2 sequences are SQVTM and ANQGSEA. There are 13 residues in the CDR3. The CDR3 DNA reads as TGCAGCGTTGTAGGGGGAGGCACAGCTACGCAGTATTTT. It codes for CSVVGGGTATQYF.

The table lists this clonotype with many counts. The chain combines TRBV4-1 with TRBJ2-1, with a tentative D call TRBD1 (5 bases). The CDR3 totals 11 residues. Germline assignment: CDR1 MGHRA and CDR2 YSYEKL. V was trimmed by 6 bases and J by 8 bases, leaving 8 bases between them. As DNA, the CDR3 is TGCGCCAGCAGTAAAGGGGATGAGCAGTTCTTC. It codes for CASSKGDEQFF.

The V call is TRBV5-1, the J call TRBJ1-6; D gene ambiguous. The germline V gene encodes CDR1 SGHRS and CDR2 YFSETQ. The CDR3 totals 16 residues. V dropped 4 bases and J dropped 5 bases, with 16 bases sitting between them. DNA for the CDR3: TGCGCCAGCAGCCCCCAGCAGTCGAGCGATAATTCACCCCTCCACTTT. Its translation: CASSPQQSSDNSPLHF.

This clonotype was detected ten times or more. The rearrangement links TRBV6-2 or TRBV6-3 to TRBJ2-7, with a weak D call TRBD2 (6 bases). The CDR3 has 12 residues. Germline CDR1 MNHEY, CDR2 SVGEGT. Trimming removed 6 bases at V and 6 bases at J, with 12 bases between. The CDR3 coding sequence is TGTGCCAGCAGCACGCGGGATGGCGAGCAGTACTTC. Encoded protein: CASSTRDGEQYF.

In its sample, this clonotype was seen a few times. This chain connects TRBV4-2 to TRBJ2-7, with D tentatively TRBD1 (6 bases). From germline, CDR1 is LGHNA and CDR2 YNFKEQ. CDR3 length equals 15 residues. Trimming left V 0 bases short and J 3 bases short, with 12 bases between. The CDR3 loop is CASSQEGLGGYEQYF. CDR3 coding DNA: TGTGCCAGCAGCCAAGAAGGTCTAGGGGGCTACGAGCAGTACTTC.